Given below is one TCR beta chain in context. Assay: immunoSEQ multiplex PCR; the TCRdb copy retains only in-frame clones and omits some. This table has approximately 120,000 clones, roughly 92% appearing once. This specimen belongs to a study of control samples from healthy donors and cancer patients. Sequencing used PBMCs. This sequence originates from a man older than 75 with head and neck cancer.

This CDR3 reads CASSLGITGTGEETQYF. Here the CDR3 DNA reads TGCGCCAGCAGCTTGGGGATTACCGGGACAGGGGAAGAGACCCAGTACTTC. The chain is built from TRBV5-1 and TRBJ2-5; the match to TRBD1 covers 10 bases. The CDR3 runs to 17 residues. With 0 bases clipped from V and 3 bases from J, the junction kept 8 bases outside the gene matches. CDR1 is SGHRS and CDR2 is YFSETQ in the germline V gene.